Ten or more counts support the clone carrying this T cell receptor (beta chain). These data originate in a study of T-cell reconstitution after alpha-beta-depleted transplantation in children. V gave up 1 base and J gave up 7 bases; unmatched junction bases: 6. From germline, CDR1 is SGHVS and CDR2 FQNEAQ. The CDR3 contains 15 residues. For TCRbeta, the library was prepared with unique molecular identifiers. A single record per CDR3 protein comes from TCRdb applying MiXCR to the PCR reads. This table has 250,000 to 300,000 distinct CDR3 sequences, around 10% appearing once. V gene TRBV7-8 combines with J gene TRBJ2-2; 7 bases agree with TRBD2. Material: peripheral blood, obtained 180 days after TCRalphabeta/CD19-depleted stem cell transplant. This sequence originates from a male patient aged 2-15 years who had a stem cell transplant for chronic granulomatous disease, so the T cells may come from the graft donor. The CDR3 is CASSLVSGRVGELFF. Here the CDR3 DNA reads TGTGCCAGCAGCTTAGTGTCAGGGAGGGTCGGGGAGCTGTTTTTT.